Sequencing of this T cell receptor beta chain was carried out in a study of cytomegalovirus exposure and HLA in healthy donors (dated 2017 in TCRdb). Background for the entire study: An earlier analysis of 587 of the donors reported about 290 Gb of sequence data and 117 million unique TCR beta sequences from 150 million to 200 million T cells. Every discovery cohort repertoire had been produced on one sequencing platform. HLA typing included class I and class II loci at four-digit resolution. In a later genetic analysis, genome-wide SNP genotypes for about three fifths of the 666 donors were used, and that subset was treated as a discovery cohort. An earlier analysis of 587 of the donors used high-throughput TCR beta sequencing to judge whether each TCR beta V gene segment behaved as functional or pseudogenic. Alongside the repertoire data, information on donor age, sex, ethnicity and CMV serostatus was compiled. About five DR-DQ haplotypes were treated as single units for association and clustering because of strong linkage in the cohort. Among almost 400 genotyped donors of the cohort, an average of around 240,000 unique TCR beta nucleotide sequences were sequenced per donor, roughly 20% of them non-productive. The study profiled the T cell repertoires of 500 to 800 subjects by immunosequencing and related them to cytomegalovirus serostatus. Approximately 300 gigabases of sequencing data and 91 million or so unique TCR sequences made up an early release that covered over 550 HLA-typed donors. To study patterns of TCR occurrence, a later analysis re-analyzed previously published TCR beta repertoires from 600 to 750 donors and added high-resolution HLA genotyping. The number of typed donors differed by locus: about 620-640 for A, B, C, DRB1 and DQB1; 522 for DQA1; fewer than 610 for DPA1; and some 450 for DPB1. The aim of the study was to test whether cataloging public T cell receptors could identify signatures of past pathogen exposure. The later analysis used no new phenotypic data to find candidate immune exposures, relying instead on TCR beta sequences and their occurrence across donors. Among the roughly 400 genotyped donors, around 81% belonged to the genetic ancestry cluster associated with self-reported Caucasian donors. Besides the first cohort of around 670 subjects, a separate validation cohort made up of about 120 different subjects was used. High-throughput TCR immunosequencing, statistical association of individual TCRs with disease status, and machine learning were combined to predict cytomegalovirus infection status. What the work shows at the level of the full study, not this receptor alone: A later analysis found that TCR association rates varied across HLA loci, with DRB1 alleles showing the most associated TCRs and HLA-C alleles the fewest. A cluster of highly shared sequence variants was judged likely to represent a technical artifact of the sequencing pipeline. A later analysis reported that several top co-occurrence clusters appeared linked to parvovirus B19, influenza, CMV and Epstein-Barr virus. A later genetic analysis associated a missense DCLRE1C variant with V-gene and J-gene trimming of TCR beta chains, and an independent cohort replicated the association. Assigning TCR associations to individual alleles was difficult when HLA alleles, especially DR and DQ, strongly co-occurred. The authors suggested that the approach could potentially be extended to other disease states and immunological phenotypes. In the study, 150 to 200 TCR beta chains were listed as associated with cytomegalovirus. This cohort had only TCR beta chains sequenced, and the lack of alpha or paired-chain data limited which features could be detected. In vitro tests confirmed that a few of the cytomegalovirus-associated TCR beta chains recognize cytomegalovirus antigens. Immune exposure information for the cohort was limited to CMV serostatus. The classifier was reported to diagnose cytomegalovirus status with high specificity and sensitivity in both the original and validation cohorts. Most TCR sequences were seen in very few donors, while some public TCRs were found in many individuals. A further reported finding was that TCR beta sequences accurately predicted the HLA-A and HLA-B alleles for most subjects in the first cohort. Broadly in line with IMGT annotations, most TCR beta V segments showed up in productive rearrangements about 87% or about 30% of the time in an earlier analysis of approximately 640 of the donors. Some IMGT-functional V segments, including TRBV6-2 and TRBV6-3, could not be distinguished by the 87-base-pair reads and were therefore excluded. Roughly uniform sequencing depth across donors was assumed in presence/absence analyses, although this assumption may not hold. A later analysis found that most CMV-associated TCR beta chains appeared HLA-restricted, with HLA associations seemingly driven largely by CMV exposure. Because counts were too low, under 20 rarely observed V segments, including chromosome 9 orphons, were left out of the earlier analysis of over 550 of the donors. Compared with equally common non-associated chains, HLA-associated TCR beta chains in a later analysis were more clonally expanded and had lower generation probabilities. Linkage disequilibrium might explain the correlated functional status among segregating V segments, but an unknown experimental factor could not be excluded. At a false discovery rate of 0.05, a later analysis linked 16,951 TCR beta sequences to specific HLA alleles. In a later genetic analysis, fewer N-insertions in productive TCRs were reported among donors in an Asian-associated ancestry cluster than the roughly 700-donor mean. Because HLA typing was unavailable for some donors at each locus, only the typed subset was used in association tests.

The cohort consisted of 600 or so healthy bone marrow donors. All cohort members were sampled while nominally healthy, although unrecorded immune exposures were likely present. Of the 600 or so cohort members, around 300 had a positive CMV serostatus and 350 to 450 had a negative one, while no CMV serostatus was recorded for the donor. A peripheral blood sample was provided by each donor, and peripheral blood mononuclear cells were used for TCR beta sequencing. The Qiagen DNeasy Blood Extraction Kit was used to extract genomic DNA from the blood cell samples. Receptor amplification or capture employed the immunoSEQ multiplex PCR assay. For the multiplex PCR, a mixture combining 60 forward primers for TCR Vbeta segments and 13 reverse primers for TCR Jbeta segments was used. Amplification of the CDR3 region of rearranged TCR beta genes was performed with a multiplex PCR assay on genomic DNA. The amplified TCR beta libraries were sequenced on the Illumina HiSeq System as 87-base-pair reads. Per the original workflow: In a later analysis, some 80 million unique TCR beta chains were counted across the 500 to 850 repertoires, and roughly 11 million of these chains were shared by at least two donors. To remove PCR and sequencing errors, raw reads were error-corrected and collapsed into unique sequences using a nearest-neighbor algorithm that merged closely related sequences. V, D and J gene segments were assigned by aligning CDR3 sequences to IMGT reference sequences. Each retained sequence needed at least a six-nucleotide match to both a V gene segment and a J gene segment. A rearrangement counted as productive if the CDR3 had no stop codons and remained in frame with V and J, and every other rearrangement counted as non-productive. CDR3 was defined according to IMGT convention as the region running from the second conserved V-encoded cysteine to the conserved J-encoded phenylalanine. In an earlier analysis of approximately 500 of the donors, sequences lacking an unambiguous match to a single V gene segment were excluded. In an earlier analysis of approximately 550 of the donors, V segments were called functional above 56.7% productive rearrangements and were called segregating when the between-donor standard deviation exceeded 5%. A statistical classification framework was developed to diagnose cytomegalovirus status using the catalog of TCR beta chain sequences. In a later analysis, TCR nucleotide sequences were compared against IMGT/GENE-DB human TR gene sequences so that V and J genes could be assigned. Using the TCRdist pipeline, a later analysis assigned CDR3 sequences along with most-parsimonious VDJ recombination scenarios. A later analysis defined each TCR beta chain by its CDR3 amino acid sequence plus V-gene family, and excluded reads lacking a unique V-gene family. To address suspected cross-contamination and a sequencing artifact, a later analysis removed roughly 580 highly shared, low-generation-probability nucleotide sequences. For each public chain, a later analysis derived a clonal expansion index from normalized ranks of inferred template counts within each repertoire. In a later analysis, generation probabilities were computed using a VDJ recombination model fitted to out-of-frame rearrangements, and the results were checked against IGoR. Hypergeometric tests were used in a later analysis to score TCR-TCR, TCR-HLA and TCR-CMV co-occurrence, with a repertoire-size bias correction applied to the TCR pairs. A later analysis estimated false discovery rates by permuting HLA or CMV assignments 20 times. A later analysis grouped co-occurring TCRs with DBSCAN, adding TCRdist sequence similarity when clustering within HLA-allele-positive subsets. Co-occurrence clustering excluded repertoires with fewer than 30,000 or more than 120,000 public chains, plus five with anomalous nucleotide sharing. TCRdb stores this immuneACCESS table with in-frame sequences only. Part of the clones is absent; in the studies checked, under half of the shortfall reflects unresolved V genes, and no reason is known for the rest. That table gives V, J and clone size, and the DNA gave D and trimming. A total of over 95,000 clones appear in this sample, 74% of them only once. In total, the top ten clones hold around 2% of the sample.

This clone was recorded a few times. Its target antigen remains unknown. Per-base qualities were not stored, and no clone one base away is much larger. Clipping removes 6 bases from V and 0 bases from J, with 5 as the unmatched junction base count. In the germline V gene, CDR1 corresponds to LGHNA and CDR2 to YSLEER. The CDR3, from cysteine to phenylalanine, totals 15 residues. Only the CDR3 portion is preserved as DNA: 45 bases, with reading frame beginning at the first base. Recombination joined TRBV4-3 with TRBJ2-1; 7 central nucleotides agree with TRBD1. Sequenced sample: PBMCs. The TCR originated in a human donor in good health. This receptor carries the CDR3 CASSGQASSYNEQFF. At the DNA level, the sequence is TGCGCCAGCAGTGGACAGGCCAGCTCCTACAATGAGCAGTTCTTC.